This TCR beta chain emerged from a study of long-term antiretroviral therapy in people with HIV. Study outcomes and limitations: Information pertaining to ART adherence, viral resistance or therapeutic modifications was not obtained.

This CDR3 is 12 amino acids long. V trimming: 9 bases; J trimming: 5 bases; junction bases outside the gene matches: 5. Germline V gene data show CDR1 as MNHEY and CDR2 as SMNVEV (reference sequence). With survey level as its setting, the immunoSEQ assay was v3.0. Method: immunoSEQ multiplex PCR; TCRdb's copy keeps in-frame clones and lacks some. The data hold about 36,000 clones, with over 70% observed a single time. In its sample, this clone was seen once. Its antigen is still unknown. At the DNA level, this CDR3 is encoded by other sequences in the same sample as well. The sequence came from a man younger than 35 with HIV. The V gene is TRBV27, the J gene TRBJ1-1; 8 nucleotides line up with TRBD1. Here the sequenced sample was unsorted PBMCs, taken 0.6 years after starting antiretroviral therapy. The CDR3 region is CASRTGLTEAFF. The CDR3 DNA reads as TGTGCCAGTCGGACAGGGTTAACTGAAGCTTTCTTT.